This is a list of T cell receptor beta chains from one sample in a study of beta chain features in type 1 diabetes. Sequencing used immunoSEQ multiplex PCR; TCRdb keeps in-frame clones, though not all of them. The sample lists a few hundred thousand clones; approximately 15% were seen once. The material sequenced was naive CD4+ T cells from blood. These receptors originate from a man under 40 in good health. Each CDR3 is given with its conserved first and last residue. The D gene is left open where the match is weak. Clone size, where shown, is once, few, many, or a class for clones that have expanded.

d_call: NA
j_call: TRBJ1-1
clone_size: few
v_call: TRBV7-3
cdr3_nt: TGTGCCAGCAGCTTCGACAGCAACACTGAAGCTTTCTTT
cdr3_aa: CASSFDSNTEAFF

d_call: NA
j_call: TRBJ2-7
clone_size: few
v_call: TRBV29-1
cdr3_nt: TGCAGCGTTGTAATAGGGGCCTACGAGCAGTACTTC
cdr3_aa: CSVVIGAYEQYF

d_call: NA
j_call: TRBJ2-3
clone_size: NA
v_call: TRBV10-3
cdr3_nt: TGTGCCACCCGGGAGCTGAACACAGATACGCAGTATTTT
cdr3_aa: CATRELNTDTQYF

d_call: NA
j_call: TRBJ2-5
clone_size: few
v_call: TRBV11-3
cdr3_nt: TGTGCCAGCAGCTTAGCGGATTTGAAGACCCAGTACTTC
cdr3_aa: CASSLADLKTQYF

d_call: TRBD1
j_call: TRBJ2-5
clone_size: few
v_call: TRBV4-3
cdr3_nt: TGCGCCAGCAGCCCCGGACAGGGAGCGTGGGCCCAGTACTTC
cdr3_aa: CASSPGQGAWAQYF

d_call: TRBD1
j_call: TRBJ1-1
clone_size: NA
v_call: TRBV7-8
cdr3_nt: TGTGCCAGCAGCTTAGCCGGGACAGTGAACACTGAAGCTTTCTTT
cdr3_aa: CASSLAGTVNTEAFF

d_call: NA
j_call: TRBJ1-3
clone_size: NA
v_call: TRBV30
cdr3_nt: TGTGCCTGCCCATGCGAAGGCGGTGGACCTGGAAACACCATATATTTT
cdr3_aa: CACPCEGGGPGNTIYF

d_call: TRBD1
j_call: TRBJ2-4
clone_size: NA
v_call: TRBV14
cdr3_nt: TGTGCCAGCAGCCAAAACAGGGGTCCTGGGGCCAAAAACATTCAGTACTTC
cdr3_aa: CASSQNRGPGAKNIQYF

d_call: NA
j_call: TRBJ2-5
clone_size: few
v_call: TRBV20-1
cdr3_nt: TGCAGTGCTAGAAAGGGAGAGACCCAGTACTTC
cdr3_aa: CSARKGETQYF

d_call: NA
j_call: TRBJ2-5
clone_size: NA
v_call: TRBV29-1
cdr3_nt: TGCAGCGTTGCCGGGGGCGATGAGACCCAGTACTTC
cdr3_aa: CSVAGGDETQYF

d_call: TRBD2
j_call: TRBJ2-6
clone_size: NA
v_call: TRBV4-3
cdr3_nt: TGCGCCAGCAGCCTGACCTTCTCCGGGACTGGGAGGGGAGTGGGGGCCAACGTCCTGACTTTC
cdr3_aa: CASSLTFSGTGRGVGANVLTF

d_call: NA
j_call: TRBJ1-2
clone_size: few
v_call: TRBV6-6
cdr3_nt: TGTGCCAGCAATCCTGTCGGGGATAGTTATGGCTACACCTTC
cdr3_aa: CASNPVGDSYGYTF

d_call: NA
j_call: TRBJ1-6
clone_size: NA
v_call: TRBV6-5
cdr3_nt: TGTGCCAGCAGTTACAGGGTAGGAAATTCACCCCTCCACTTT
cdr3_aa: CASSYRVGNSPLHF

d_call: TRBD1
j_call: TRBJ2-5
clone_size: NA
v_call: TRBV4-3
cdr3_nt: TGCGCCAGCAGCCAAGGGACAGGCGAGACCCAGTACTTC
cdr3_aa: CASSQGTGETQYF

d_call: TRBD1
j_call: TRBJ1-1
clone_size: few
v_call: TRBV30
cdr3_nt: TGTGCCTGGGAGGGAGCGACAGGGGCGAGGACTGAAGCTTTCTTT
cdr3_aa: CAWEGATGARTEAFF

d_call: TRBD1
j_call: TRBJ2-5
clone_size: few
v_call: TRBV27
cdr3_nt: TGTGCCAGCAGAATGACAGGGGGCGGGGAGACCCAGTACTTC
cdr3_aa: CASRMTGGGETQYF

d_call: NA
j_call: TRBJ2-3
clone_size: NA
v_call: TRBV6-5
cdr3_nt: TGTGCCAGCAGTTACGGGCCCATAGCAGATACGCAGTATTTT
cdr3_aa: CASSYGPIADTQYF

d_call: NA
j_call: TRBJ2-3
clone_size: NA
v_call: TRBV7-9
cdr3_nt: TGTGCCAGCAGTCCCCTGGGTACTGGCACAGATACGCAGTATTTT
cdr3_aa: CASSPLGTGTDTQYF

d_call: NA
j_call: TRBJ1-2
clone_size: NA
v_call: TRBV27
cdr3_nt: TGTGCCAGCAAGCCACGGTCCCCCAGGGCGGGGGGCTACACCTTC
cdr3_aa: CASKPRSPRAGGYTF

d_call: NA
j_call: TRBJ1-2
clone_size: NA
v_call: TRBV9
cdr3_nt: TGTTCCAGCAGCCTAAAGGACAGTCCTAACTATGGCTACACCTTC
cdr3_aa: CSSSLKDSPNYGYTF

d_call: TRBD2
j_call: TRBJ2-1
clone_size: few
v_call: TRBV5-6
cdr3_nt: TGTGCCAGCAGCCACCCTGACTCGGGACTAGCGCGCTACAATGAGCAGTTCTTC
cdr3_aa: CASSHPDSGLARYNEQFF

d_call: TRBD2
j_call: TRBJ2-3
clone_size: few
v_call: TRBV30
cdr3_nt: TGTGCCTGGATTTCTAGCGGGAGAAGCACAGATACGCAGTATTTT
cdr3_aa: CAWISSGRSTDTQYF

d_call: NA
j_call: TRBJ1-1
clone_size: NA
v_call: TRBV25-1
cdr3_nt: TGTGCCAGCAGTCCCCAGATGAACACTGAAGCTTTCTTT
cdr3_aa: CASSPQMNTEAFF

d_call: NA
j_call: TRBJ1-1
clone_size: NA
v_call: TRBV7-2
cdr3_nt: TGTGCCAGCAGCTTAGTTTCAGGGTACACTGAAGCTTTCTTT
cdr3_aa: CASSLVSGYTEAFF

d_call: NA
j_call: TRBJ2-5
clone_size: NA
v_call: TRBV29-1
cdr3_nt: TGCAGCGTGACCCTCCAAGAGACCCAGTACTTC
cdr3_aa: CSVTLQETQYF

d_call: NA
j_call: TRBJ1-6
clone_size: few
v_call: TRBV14
cdr3_nt: TGTGCCAGCAGCCAAGCTCGAAGCGGAGGGTTCCACTTT
cdr3_aa: CASSQARSGGFHF

d_call: TRBD1
j_call: TRBJ2-7
clone_size: NA
v_call: TRBV5-1
cdr3_nt: TGCGCCAGCAGCTCTGATGGGACAGGGGCGTACGAGCAGTACTTC
cdr3_aa: CASSSDGTGAYEQYF

d_call: NA
j_call: TRBJ2-2
clone_size: NA
v_call: TRBV29-1
cdr3_nt: TGCAGCGGAGCGTCAGGGTCGAGGACCGGGGAGCTGTTTTTT
cdr3_aa: CSGASGSRTGELFF

d_call: NA
j_call: TRBJ2-6
clone_size: many
v_call: TRBV30
cdr3_nt: TGTGCCTGGGACGTTGGGGCCAACGTCCTGACTTTC
cdr3_aa: CAWDVGANVLTF

d_call: NA
j_call: TRBJ2-1
clone_size: NA
v_call: TRBV21-1
cdr3_nt: TGTGCCAGCAGCAAAGGCGGGGGAGCTCGGGATGAGCAGTTCTTC
cdr3_aa: CASSKGGGARDEQFF

d_call: TRBD1
j_call: TRBJ1-2
clone_size: few
v_call: TRBV5-6
cdr3_nt: TGTGCCAGCAGGTTAACAGGGGGTTCCAACTATGGCTACACCTTC
cdr3_aa: CASRLTGGSNYGYTF

d_call: TRBD1
j_call: TRBJ1-4
clone_size: NA
v_call: TRBV4-1
cdr3_nt: TGCGCCAGCAGCCCGACAGGGTTCGGGGATGAAAAACTGTTTTTT
cdr3_aa: CASSPTGFGDEKLFF

d_call: NA
j_call: TRBJ1-2
clone_size: once
v_call: TRBV4-3
cdr3_nt: TGCGCCAGCAGCCAAGATTTACTTAACTATGGCTACACCTTC
cdr3_aa: CASSQDLLNYGYTF

d_call: NA
j_call: TRBJ1-4
clone_size: few
v_call: TRBV4-3
cdr3_nt: TGCGCCAGCAGCCTTCGGATAGACCAGGGTGAAAAACTGTTTTTT
cdr3_aa: CASSLRIDQGEKLFF

d_call: NA
j_call: TRBJ2-2
clone_size: few
v_call: TRBV9
cdr3_nt: TGTGCCAGCAGCGTAACCACCATGGTGACCGGGGAGCTGTTTTTT
cdr3_aa: CASSVTTMVTGELFF

d_call: TRBD2
j_call: TRBJ2-3
clone_size: few
v_call: TRBV6-5
cdr3_nt: TGTGCCAGTACTAGGGCGGGAGGTACAGATACGCAGTATTTT
cdr3_aa: CASTRAGGTDTQYF

d_call: NA
j_call: TRBJ2-5
clone_size: NA
v_call: TRBV7-2
cdr3_nt: TGTGCCAGCAGCTTAACGGGGCTACAAGAGACCCAGTACTTC
cdr3_aa: CASSLTGLQETQYF

d_call: NA
j_call: TRBJ2-3
clone_size: NA
v_call: TRBV19
cdr3_nt: TGTGCCAGTAAGGAGTCCGGCACAGATACGCAGTATTTT
cdr3_aa: CASKESGTDTQYF

d_call: NA
j_call: TRBJ1-1
clone_size: few
v_call: TRBV30
cdr3_nt: TGTGCCTGGATCACCTGGACAGAAGGCTTCAACACTGAAGCTTTCTTT
cdr3_aa: CAWITWTEGFNTEAFF

d_call: NA
j_call: TRBJ1-4
clone_size: NA
v_call: TRBV4-2
cdr3_nt: TGTGCCAGCAGCCAAGTCGTCGCGGCAACTAATGAAAAACTGTTTTTT
cdr3_aa: CASSQVVAATNEKLFF

d_call: NA
j_call: TRBJ2-6
clone_size: NA
v_call: TRBV27
cdr3_nt: TGTGCCAGCAGTTTATTGAAAGTTGGGGCCAACGTCCTGACTTTC
cdr3_aa: CASSLLKVGANVLTF

d_call: NA
j_call: TRBJ1-2
clone_size: NA
v_call: TRBV30
cdr3_nt: TGTGCCTGGAGTAACCGTCGGGTCTCCGGCGGCTACACCTTC
cdr3_aa: CAWSNRRVSGGYTF

d_call: NA
j_call: TRBJ2-2
clone_size: few
v_call: TRBV7-3
cdr3_nt: TGTGCCAGCAGCTCCCCCAGTTGGTTGGCCGGGGAGCTGTTTTTT
cdr3_aa: CASSSPSWLAGELFF

d_call: NA
j_call: TRBJ2-5
clone_size: few
v_call: TRBV9
cdr3_nt: TGTGCCAGCAGCGTAGTCCCTGCTGAGACCCAGTACTTC
cdr3_aa: CASSVVPAETQYF

d_call: TRBD2
j_call: TRBJ2-3
clone_size: NA
v_call: TRBV9
cdr3_nt: TGTGCCAGCAGCTTAGCCGGGACTAGCGGGGATACGCAGTATTTT
cdr3_aa: CASSLAGTSGDTQYF

d_call: NA
j_call: TRBJ2-5
clone_size: NA
v_call: TRBV4-1
cdr3_nt: TGCGCCAGCAGCCAAGTTTCACAGAGCGAGACCCAGTACTTC
cdr3_aa: CASSQVSQSETQYF